This T cell receptor beta chain came from a study of T cells in Graves' hyperthyroidism and ophthalmopathy. Study-wide results and limits: With a median lead of about six months before onset, the model predicted ophthalmopathy.

Amplification targeted TCR beta CDR3 regions from RNA transcripts. Researchers ran a first-round RT-PCR on the TCR CDR3 using the HTBI primer set. TCRdb reprocessed the multiplex PCR reads with MiXCR, giving one entry per CDR3 protein. Counted here are under 350,000 distinct CDR3 sequences, more than 15% occurring once; the ten biggest clones make up over 50%. This clonotype was seen repeatedly, ten times or more. The antigen is unknown. The CDR3 is 15 residues long. V lost 5 bases, J lost 7 bases, and 20 bases lay in between. Per germline, CDR1 MDHEN and CDR2 SYDVKM. The sequenced material came from blood. The V call is TRBV28, the J call TRBJ1-2, with D perhaps matching TRBD1 (6 bases). The TCR was taken from a woman aged 60-75 years with Graves' ophthalmopathy. The CDR3 nucleotides read TGTGCCAGCAGTGAAGTACAGGGAGGCTATTCTGGCTACACCTTC. It translates to CASSEVQGGYSGYTF.